The 21 T cell receptor beta chains reported below all come from one sample, sequenced in a study of regulatory T cells in long-lasting Graves disease. Time point here: newly diagnosed GD, antithyroid drugs for less than 3 months. Generation of the TCR library employed RNA extracted from PBMCs. According to the study, TCR beta libraries were built with iRepertoire HTBI primers and CDR3-region Arm-PCR. TCRdb recomputed calls from the multiplex PCR reads with MiXCR, one row per CDR3 protein. Seen here are 620,000 or so distinct CDR3 sequences, 15% to 20% observed once, and the top ten hold around 18%. The sample was also linked to a second study, of T cells in Graves' hyperthyroidism and ophthalmopathy.

Source: peripheral blood mononuclear cells (PBMCs), taken at new diagnosis, from a patient treated with antithyroid drugs. The source of these receptors is a woman in her 30s with Graves disease.

This clonotype was seen ten or more times. The V gene is TRBV6-1, the J gene TRBJ1-1; D perhaps matches TRBD1 (6 bases). V was cut by 5 bases and J by 7 bases, with 14 bases left in between. CDR1 and CDR2 (germline): MNHNS, SASEGT. This CDR3 spans 13 amino acids. CDR3 region: CASSTGTHIEAFF. DNA for the CDR3: TGTGCCAGCAGTACCGGGACACATATTGAAGCTTTCTTT.

In its sample, this clonotype was seen many times. CDR3 protein: CASSLTEHQPQHF. The CDR3 bases are TGTGCCAGCAGTTTAACAGAACATCAGCCCCAGCATTTT. V usage is TRBV27 and J usage is TRBJ1-5; D is unresolved. CDR3 length: 13 residues. V lost 2 bases and J 5 bases, leaving 7 bases between the germline ends. Per the germline V gene, CDR1 is MNHEY and CDR2 is SMNVEV (reference sequence).

The chain has TRBV4-1 and TRBJ2-5; D gene unclear. Trimming shortened V by 3 bases and J by 2 bases, and 16 bases separated the two germline ends. Germline CDR1 is MGHRA and CDR2 is YSYEKL. The CDR3 length is 16 residues. CDR3 loop: CASSQAFGSPQETQYF. CDR3 in DNA: TGCGCCAGCAGCCAGGCCTTCGGGTCCCCGCAAGAGACCCAGTACTTC.

This clonotype was seen at least ten times. The chain recombines TRBV2 with TRBJ2-7, with D perhaps matching TRBD1 (5 bases). This CDR3 region has 15 residues. V shed 5 bases and J shed 0 bases, with 14 bases lying between them. The germline V gene encodes CDR1 SNHLY and CDR2 FYNNEI. CDR3 in DNA: TGTGCCAGCAGTTCATCCCGCAGGGACTCCTACGAGCAGTACTTC. This translates into CASSSSRRDSYEQYF.

A few counts support this clonotype. This chain links TRBV10-3 with TRBJ2-7, with D possibly being TRBD1 or TRBD2 (5 bases each). The CDR3 extends over 13 amino acids. Germline values: CDR1 ENHRY, CDR2 SYGVKD. Trimming stripped 10 bases from V and 0 bases from J, with 13 bases between. CDR3: CATGDVNSYEQYF. Here the CDR3 DNA reads TGTGCCACCGGGGACGTGAACTCCTACGAGCAGTACTTC.

Points on this clonotype: One base away lies a much larger clone, so this may be a sequencing read error. The chain links TRBV5-1 to TRBJ1-2; no definite D call. Germline V lookup: CDR1 SGHRS, CDR2 YFSETQ. The CDR3 length is 14 residues. V was cut by 4 bases and J by 6 bases, with 16 bases left in between. The chain's CDR3 is CASSPLSGIDGYTF. CDR3 bases: TGCGCCAGCAGCCCCCTTTCGGGAATCGATGGCTACACCTTC.

This clonotype was recorded many times. The rearrangement uses TRBV11-2 and TRBJ2-5; the D is unclear. CDR3 length equals 17 residues. Trimming stripped 5 bases from V and 2 bases from J, with 21 bases between. The V gene's germline CDR1 is SGHAT and CDR2 FQNNGV. The CDR3 protein is CASSLGLGSATQETQYF. The CDR3 coding sequence is TGTGCCAGCAGCCTTGGTTTGGGGTCAGCGACACAAGAGACCCAGTACTTC. Full variable domain (remainder filled in from reference TRBV11-2 and TRBJ2-5): EAGVAQSPRYKIIEKRQSVAFWCNPISGHATLYWYQQILGQGPKLLIQFQNNGVVDDSQLPKDRFSAERLKGVDSTLKIQPAKLEDSAVYLCASSLGLGSATQETQYFGPGTRLLVL.

The table lists this clonotype with a few counts. This chain joins TRBV6-1 and TRBJ1-1; D uncertain. This CDR3 comprises 14 residues. Per the germline V gene, CDR1 is MNHNS and CDR2 is SASEGT. V gave up 3 bases and J gave up 1 base, with 9 bases separating them. CDR3 protein: CASSEGNGNTEAFF. The DNA for the CDR3 is TGTGCCAGCAGTGAGGGGAATGGGAACACTGAAGCTTTCTTT.

This clonotype was seen repeatedly, ten times or more. J is TRBJ2-1 and V is TRBV7-2; D call uncertain. This CDR3 comprises 14 residues. Germline assignment: CDR1 SGHTA and CDR2 FQGNSA. Trimming left V 0 bases short and J 9 bases short, with 12 bases between. CDR3 coding DNA: TGTGCCAGCAGCTTAGCGGCAGTTTCGGTTGAGCAGTTCTTC. Translation gives CASSLAAVSVEQFF.

Ten or more counts support this clonotype. The V call is TRBV2, the J call TRBJ2-7; D remains ambiguous. The ends were cut back, 5 bases at V and 2 bases at J, with 4 bases in the middle. The V gene's germline CDR1 is SNHLY and CDR2 FYNNEI. This CDR3 spans 11 amino acids. This chain's CDR3 is CASSNTYEQYF. CDR3 coding DNA: TGTGCCAGCAGTAATACCTACGAGCAGTACTTC.

On this clonotype itself: At one end the junction does not follow the germline gene, possibly because of a read error. This chain uses TRBV10-3 with TRBJ1-1; D is ambiguous. The CDR3 length is 12 residues. Germline CDR1 reads ENHRY; CDR2 reads SYGVKD. Written as DNA, the CDR3 is TGTGCCATCAGTGAAGGGTACACTGGAGCTTTCTTT. It translates to CAISEGYTGAFF.

The V and J genes are TRBV9 and TRBJ2-1; no firm D call. The CDR3 sequence is 14 residues long. Germline V CDR1 and CDR2: SGDLS, YYNGEE. With 0 bases removed from V and 3 bases from J, the gap between germline ends came to 7 bases. The CDR3 coding sequence is TGTGCCAGCAGCGTAGGCACTCTCTACAATGAGCAGTTCTTC. Encoded protein: CASSVGTLYNEQFF. The full variable domain, rest sourced from reference TRBV9 and TRBJ2-1, is DSGVTQTPKHLITATGQRVTLRCSPRSGDLSVYWYQQSLDQGLQFLIQYYNGEERAKGNILERFSAQQFPDLHSELNLSSLELGDSALYFCASSVGTLYNEQFFGPGTRLTVL.

This clonotype was picked up many times. The V and J genes are TRBV20-1 and TRBJ2-2, with D perhaps given as TRBD1 or TRBD2 (5 bases each). Trimming shortened V by 1 base and J by 4 bases, and 7 bases separated the two germline ends. CDR1 and CDR2 from the germline V gene are DFQATT and SNEGSKA (reference sequence). The CDR3 is 13 amino acids. The chain's CDR3 is CSARGGITGELFF. As DNA, the CDR3 is TGCAGTGCTAGAGGGGGGATCACCGGGGAGCTGTTTTTT.

This clonotype was observed many times. The V and J genes are TRBV6-2 or TRBV6-3 and TRBJ2-5, with a weak D call TRBD2 (5 bases). CDR3 length: 14 amino acids. Germline values: CDR1 MNHEY, CDR2 SVGEGT. V lost 3 bases and J 3 bases, leaving 11 bases between the germline ends. The CDR3, as DNA: TGTGCCAGCAGTTATGGACTCTCAAAAGAGACCCAGTACTTC. It yields the protein CASSYGLSKETQYF.

Concerning this clonotype itself: A single base separates this from a much larger clone, so it may be a read error. This chain joins TRBV27 and TRBJ2-1, with TRBD2 matching over 7 bases. This CDR3 comprises 15 residues. Trimming at V came to 3 bases and at J to 5 bases, leaving 7 bases not matched to a gene. The germline CDR1 and CDR2 sequences are MNHEY and SMNVEV (reference sequence). CDR3 sequence: CASSLRGGDHNEQFF. Here the CDR3 DNA reads TGTGCCAGCAGTTTGAGGGGAGGGGACCACAATGAGCAGTTCTTC.

The chain employs TRBV2 and TRBJ2-1, with 10 bases fitting TRBD1. This CDR3 has 15 residues. Germline CDR1 SNHLY, CDR2 FYNNEI. J was trimmed by 8 bases and V by 2 bases; bases with no gene match: 6. The CDR3 DNA follows: TGTGCCAGCAGTGAACGACAGGGGGCCCGGGATGAGCAGTTCTTC. This codes for CASSERQGARDEQFF. Filled out from reference TRBV2 and TRBJ2-1, the complete variable domain reads EPEVTQTPSHQVTQMGQEVILRCVPISNHLYFYWYRQILGQKVEFLVSFYNNEISEKSEIFDDQFSVERPDGSNFTLKIRSTKLEDSAMYFCASSERQGARDEQFFGPGTRLTVL.

The genes are TRBV28 and TRBJ1-2; tentative D call: TRBD1 (6 bases). The CDR3 sequence is 15 residues long. The V gene's germline CDR1 is MDHEN and CDR2 SYDVKM. The V end lost 2 bases, the J end lost 5 bases, and 15 bases lay between the germline ends. The CDR3 DNA reads as TGTGCCAGCAGTTTACCCGGGACAAGGGGATATGGCTACACCTTC. Translated, it gives CASSLPGTRGYGYTF.

The sample holds a few counts of this clonotype. The rearrangement joins TRBV7-2 to TRBJ2-7; 11 nucleotides agree with TRBD2. Germline CDR1 SGHTA, CDR2 FQGNSA. The J segment lost 0 bases and the V segment lost 1 base, leaving 11 bases of the junction unmatched. The CDR3 length is 19 residues. The CDR3 region is CASSLVSGSGRAASYEQYF. The CDR3 DNA is TGTGCCAGCAGCTTAGTATCGGGTAGCGGGAGGGCCGCCTCCTACGAGCAGTACTTC.

With regard to this clonotype: A much larger clone is a single base away; this may be a read error. The chain uses TRBV12-3 or TRBV12-4 and TRBJ2-6; the D gene is possibly TRBD1 (5 bases). This CDR3 is 17 amino acids long. The CDR3 protein is CASTPNGAPPGANALTF. Here the CDR3 DNA reads TGTGCCAGCACCCCTAATGGGGCGCCCCCTGGGGCCAACGCCCTGACTTTC.

This clonotype was counted ten times or more. The rearrangement links TRBV7-3 to TRBJ1-1; D is perhaps TRBD1 (6 bases). CDR1 is SGHTA and CDR2 is FQGTGA in the germline V gene. This CDR3 spans 15 amino acids. V lost 2 bases to trimming and J lost 3 bases, with 13 bases between them. The CDR3 DNA reads TGTGCCAGCAGCTTATTTGGGGGCGATGACACTGAAGCTTTCTTT. Protein: CASSLFGGDDTEAFF.

Many counts were recorded for this clonotype. This sequence joins TRBV29-1 and TRBJ2-2; maybe TRBD2 (6 bases). The V gene's germline CDR1 is SQVTM and CDR2 ANQGSEA. The germline V and J ends were trimmed by 6 bases and 7 bases, with 15 bases remaining between them. The CDR3 length is 13 residues. The CDR3 loop is CSVPGASHGELFF. The CDR3 coding sequence is TGCAGCGTGCCGGGAGCAAGTCACGGGGAGCTGTTTTTT.